A selection of T cell receptor beta chains follows, all from one sample in a study of CD8 T cells in ankylosing spondylitis. MiXCR, run by TCRdb on the 5' RACE reads, gives a single entry per CDR3 protein. The sample carries 250,000 to 300,000 distinct CDR3 sequences, around 20% recorded once. Sequencing used blood, either unsorted or a sorted T cell fraction (not recorded which). All receptors derive from a male donor with ankylosing spondylitis or in good health (not recorded which). CDR3s include the opening cysteine and the closing phenylalanine or tryptophan. The order of the fields is clone size, D gene, V gene, J gene, CDR3 protein, CDR3 DNA. D genes are given only for firm matches. Only some rows state a clone size, as once, few, many or a class for expanded clones.

clone_size: few
d_call: .
v_call: TRBV6-1
j_call: TRBJ2-5
cdr3_aa: CAITHGPVEETQYF
cdr3_nt: TGTGCCATCACCCATGGGCCAGTCGAAGAGACCCAGTACTTC

clone_size: few
d_call: .
v_call: TRBV29-1
j_call: TRBJ2-1
cdr3_aa: CSLGGAHEQFF
cdr3_nt: TGCAGCCTTGGGGGGGCCCATGAGCAGTTCTTC

clone_size: few
d_call: .
v_call: TRBV20-1
j_call: TRBJ1-1
cdr3_aa: CSARDRSPGTEAFF
cdr3_nt: TGCAGTGCTAGAGATAGAAGTCCGGGCACTGAAGCTTTCTTT

clone_size: .
d_call: TRBD1
v_call: TRBV18
j_call: TRBJ1-4
cdr3_aa: CASSPSRDRNEKLFF
cdr3_nt: TGTGCCAGCTCTCCCAGCCGGGACAGGAATGAAAAACTGTTTTTT

clone_size: .
d_call: .
v_call: TRBV4-1
j_call: TRBJ1-4
cdr3_aa: CASSQRQPTNEKLFF
cdr3_nt: TGCGCCAGCAGCCAGCGACAGCCAACTAATGAAAAACTGTTTTTT

clone_size: .
d_call: TRBD1
v_call: TRBV5-1
j_call: TRBJ2-1
cdr3_aa: CASSVGQGVREQFF
cdr3_nt: TGCGCCAGCAGCGTGGGACAGGGTGTTCGGGAGCAGTTCTTC

clone_size: few
d_call: TRBD1
v_call: TRBV12-3/TRBV12-4
j_call: TRBJ1-1
cdr3_aa: CANTDRGRTEAFF
cdr3_nt: TGTGCCAACACGGACAGGGGACGCACTGAAGCTTTCTTT

clone_size: many
d_call: .
v_call: TRBV5-1
j_call: TRBJ2-5
cdr3_aa: CASSFSQETQYF
cdr3_nt: TGCGCCAGCAGCTTTTCCCAAGAGACCCAGTACTTC

clone_size: .
d_call: .
v_call: TRBV12-3/TRBV12-4
j_call: TRBJ2-1
cdr3_aa: CANSLGGVEQFF
cdr3_nt: TGTGCCAACAGTTTGGGCGGGGTTGAGCAGTTCTTC

clone_size: .
d_call: TRBD1
v_call: TRBV20-1
j_call: TRBJ1-5
cdr3_aa: CSASWDRGQPQHF
cdr3_nt: TGCAGTGCCTCATGGGACAGGGGCCAGCCCCAGCATTTT

clone_size: .
d_call: TRBD1
v_call: TRBV12-3/TRBV12-4
j_call: TRBJ2-2
cdr3_aa: CASSLAGTGLSGELFF
cdr3_nt: TGTGCCAGCAGTTTAGCTGGGACAGGGCTTTCTGGGGAGCTGTTTTTT

clone_size: .
d_call: .
v_call: TRBV25-1
j_call: TRBJ2-2
cdr3_aa: CASRSQGNTGELFF
cdr3_nt: TGTGCCAGCAGGTCCCAAGGGAACACCGGGGAGCTGTTTTTT

clone_size: many
d_call: .
v_call: TRBV20-1
j_call: TRBJ1-5
cdr3_aa: CSARWGGHSNQPQHF
cdr3_nt: TGCAGTGCTAGGTGGGGAGGTCATAGCAATCAGCCCCAGCATTTT

clone_size: few
d_call: .
v_call: TRBV10-3
j_call: TRBJ2-5
cdr3_aa: CAISGGGGETQYF
cdr3_nt: TGTGCCATCAGTGGTGGGGGAGGAGAGACCCAGTACTTC

clone_size: many
d_call: TRBD1
v_call: TRBV12-3/TRBV12-4
j_call: TRBJ1-5
cdr3_aa: CASSLPDRGQGNQPQHF
cdr3_nt: TGTGCCAGCAGTTTACCCGACAGGGGGCAGGGCAATCAGCCCCAGCATTTT

clone_size: few
d_call: TRBD2
v_call: TRBV7-9
j_call: TRBJ2-2
cdr3_aa: CASSQSRGYTGELFF
cdr3_nt: TGTGCCAGCAGCCAGTCGCGGGGGTACACCGGGGAGCTGTTTTTT

clone_size: .
d_call: TRBD1
v_call: TRBV2
j_call: TRBJ1-5
cdr3_aa: CASRGDRGGNQPQHF
cdr3_nt: TGTGCCAGCAGAGGGGACAGGGGGGGCAATCAGCCCCAGCATTTT

clone_size: .
d_call: TRBD2
v_call: TRBV18
j_call: TRBJ2-5
cdr3_aa: CASSPLGGSRETQYF
cdr3_nt: TGTGCCAGCTCACCACTCGGCGGGAGTAGGGAGACCCAGTACTTC

clone_size: .
d_call: TRBD2
v_call: TRBV6-5
j_call: TRBJ2-3
cdr3_aa: CASSYSPAGRGSDTQYF
cdr3_nt: TGTGCCAGCAGTTACTCACCAGCGGGGCGGGGTAGCGATACGCAGTATTTT

clone_size: few
d_call: TRBD2
v_call: TRBV5-1
j_call: TRBJ2-5
cdr3_aa: CASSFDGRGLETQYF
cdr3_nt: TGCGCCAGCAGCTTTGACGGGAGGGGGTTGGAGACCCAGTACTTC

clone_size: .
d_call: .
v_call: TRBV20-1
j_call: TRBJ2-5
cdr3_aa: CSVSRRGETQYF
cdr3_nt: TGCAGTGTCTCGCGCAGGGGTGAGACCCAGTACTTC

clone_size: many
d_call: .
v_call: TRBV10-3
j_call: TRBJ2-2
cdr3_aa: CAIASQGANTGELFF
cdr3_nt: TGTGCCATCGCGTCACAGGGAGCGAACACCGGGGAGCTGTTTTTT

clone_size: .
d_call: .
v_call: TRBV5-1
j_call: TRBJ2-5
cdr3_aa: CASSLAGSNRETQYF
cdr3_nt: TGCGCCAGCAGCTTGGCTGGATCCAACAGGGAGACCCAGTACTTC

clone_size: few
d_call: .
v_call: TRBV6-1
j_call: TRBJ1-2
cdr3_aa: CASKPSGGNYGYTF
cdr3_nt: TGTGCCAGCAAGCCGTCGGGGGGAAACTATGGCTACACCTTC

clone_size: .
d_call: .
v_call: TRBV20-1
j_call: TRBJ1-4
cdr3_aa: CSARVSVGGGERLFF
cdr3_nt: TGCAGTGCTAGAGTAAGCGTCGGGGGAGGTGAAAGACTGTTTTTT

clone_size: few
d_call: TRBD2
v_call: TRBV7-2
j_call: TRBJ2-1
cdr3_aa: CASSLALGTTPLEQFF
cdr3_nt: TGTGCCAGCAGCTTAGCCCTCGGGACTACACCATTGGAGCAGTTCTTC

clone_size: many
d_call: TRBD2
v_call: TRBV5-6
j_call: TRBJ2-3
cdr3_aa: CASRRWASGDTQYF
cdr3_nt: TGTGCCAGCAGACGATGGGCTAGCGGAGATACGCAGTATTTT

clone_size: .
d_call: .
v_call: TRBV7-3
j_call: TRBJ2-3
cdr3_aa: CASSYLRHPDTQYF
cdr3_nt: TGTGCCAGCAGCTATCTCAGACATCCAGATACGCAGTATTTT

clone_size: few
d_call: .
v_call: TRBV5-1
j_call: TRBJ2-4
cdr3_aa: CASSLGPDKNIQYF
cdr3_nt: TGCGCCAGCAGCTTGGGACCGGACAAAAACATTCAGTACTTC

clone_size: .
d_call: .
v_call: TRBV5-1
j_call: TRBJ2-3
cdr3_aa: CASSLQGGDTQYF
cdr3_nt: TGCGCCAGCAGCTTACAGGGTGGGGATACGCAGTATTTT

clone_size: few
d_call: .
v_call: TRBV4-2
j_call: TRBJ2-6
cdr3_aa: CASSHRDTTSGANVLTF
cdr3_nt: TGTGCCAGCAGCCACCGCGACACGACCTCTGGGGCCAACGTCCTGACTTTC

clone_size: .
d_call: .
v_call: TRBV7-9
j_call: TRBJ2-3
cdr3_aa: CASSRFRTVIGTDTQYF
cdr3_nt: TGTGCCAGCAGCCGCTTCAGGACAGTGATCGGCACAGATACGCAGTATTTT

clone_size: .
d_call: .
v_call: TRBV7-6
j_call: TRBJ1-2
cdr3_aa: CASSPRTAAYGYTF
cdr3_nt: TGTGCCAGCAGCCCCCGGACGGCAGCCTATGGCTACACCTTC

clone_size: few
d_call: .
v_call: TRBV28
j_call: TRBJ2-3
cdr3_aa: CASSSTSGIATQYF
cdr3_nt: TGTGCCAGCAGTTCCACCTCCGGGATAGCTACGCAGTATTTT

clone_size: .
d_call: TRBD2
v_call: TRBV28
j_call: TRBJ2-1
cdr3_aa: CASSNRRRGLVNEQFF
cdr3_nt: TGTGCCAGCAGTAACCGTCGGCGGGGACTAGTCAATGAGCAGTTCTTC

clone_size: few
d_call: TRBD1
v_call: TRBV25-1
j_call: TRBJ2-2
cdr3_aa: CASSHGQGRAGELFF
cdr3_nt: TGTGCCAGCAGTCACGGACAGGGAAGGGCCGGGGAGCTGTTTTTT

clone_size: .
d_call: TRBD2
v_call: TRBV28
j_call: TRBJ2-5
cdr3_aa: CASSFSGTSGGAFSETQYF
cdr3_nt: TGTGCCAGCAGTTTCTCTGGGACTAGCGGGGGGGCATTTTCGGAGACCCAGTACTTC

clone_size: .
d_call: .
v_call: TRBV12-5
j_call: TRBJ2-2
cdr3_aa: CASGLVEGARPNTGELFF
cdr3_nt: TGTGCTAGTGGTTTGGTAGAAGGAGCTAGACCGAACACCGGGGAGCTGTTTTTT

clone_size: .
d_call: TRBD2
v_call: TRBV20-1
j_call: TRBJ2-3
cdr3_aa: CSARDLAGAPGDTQYF
cdr3_nt: TGCAGTGCTAGAGATCTAGCGGGGGCCCCCGGAGATACGCAGTATTTT

clone_size: .
d_call: TRBD1
v_call: TRBV27
j_call: TRBJ1-6
cdr3_aa: CATRRTRDRDNSPLHF
cdr3_nt: TGTGCCACCCGGAGAACCCGGGACAGGGATAACTCACCCCTCCACTTT

clone_size: once
d_call: .
v_call: TRBV4-2
j_call: TRBJ1-1
cdr3_aa: CASSLEYRTEAFF
cdr3_nt: TGTGCCAGCAGCCTTGAATATCGCACTGAAGCTTTCTTT

clone_size: many
d_call: .
v_call: TRBV7-3
j_call: TRBJ2-1
cdr3_aa: CASSPTGGGEQFF
cdr3_nt: TGTGCCAGCAGTCCAACCGGAGGAGGAGAGCAGTTCTTC

clone_size: .
d_call: .
v_call: TRBV5-1
j_call: TRBJ2-3
cdr3_aa: CASRGDLTDTQYF
cdr3_nt: TGCGCCAGCAGAGGGGACCTTACAGATACGCAGTATTTT

clone_size: few
d_call: TRBD1
v_call: TRBV4-1
j_call: TRBJ2-5
cdr3_aa: CASSQVTPGQGKGTQYF
cdr3_nt: TGCGCCAGCAGCCAAGTAACTCCGGGACAGGGGAAAGGGACCCAGTACTTC

clone_size: .
d_call: .
v_call: TRBV29-1
j_call: TRBJ2-5
cdr3_aa: CSVEGAETQYF
cdr3_nt: TGCAGCGTTGAAGGTGCGGAGACCCAGTACTTC